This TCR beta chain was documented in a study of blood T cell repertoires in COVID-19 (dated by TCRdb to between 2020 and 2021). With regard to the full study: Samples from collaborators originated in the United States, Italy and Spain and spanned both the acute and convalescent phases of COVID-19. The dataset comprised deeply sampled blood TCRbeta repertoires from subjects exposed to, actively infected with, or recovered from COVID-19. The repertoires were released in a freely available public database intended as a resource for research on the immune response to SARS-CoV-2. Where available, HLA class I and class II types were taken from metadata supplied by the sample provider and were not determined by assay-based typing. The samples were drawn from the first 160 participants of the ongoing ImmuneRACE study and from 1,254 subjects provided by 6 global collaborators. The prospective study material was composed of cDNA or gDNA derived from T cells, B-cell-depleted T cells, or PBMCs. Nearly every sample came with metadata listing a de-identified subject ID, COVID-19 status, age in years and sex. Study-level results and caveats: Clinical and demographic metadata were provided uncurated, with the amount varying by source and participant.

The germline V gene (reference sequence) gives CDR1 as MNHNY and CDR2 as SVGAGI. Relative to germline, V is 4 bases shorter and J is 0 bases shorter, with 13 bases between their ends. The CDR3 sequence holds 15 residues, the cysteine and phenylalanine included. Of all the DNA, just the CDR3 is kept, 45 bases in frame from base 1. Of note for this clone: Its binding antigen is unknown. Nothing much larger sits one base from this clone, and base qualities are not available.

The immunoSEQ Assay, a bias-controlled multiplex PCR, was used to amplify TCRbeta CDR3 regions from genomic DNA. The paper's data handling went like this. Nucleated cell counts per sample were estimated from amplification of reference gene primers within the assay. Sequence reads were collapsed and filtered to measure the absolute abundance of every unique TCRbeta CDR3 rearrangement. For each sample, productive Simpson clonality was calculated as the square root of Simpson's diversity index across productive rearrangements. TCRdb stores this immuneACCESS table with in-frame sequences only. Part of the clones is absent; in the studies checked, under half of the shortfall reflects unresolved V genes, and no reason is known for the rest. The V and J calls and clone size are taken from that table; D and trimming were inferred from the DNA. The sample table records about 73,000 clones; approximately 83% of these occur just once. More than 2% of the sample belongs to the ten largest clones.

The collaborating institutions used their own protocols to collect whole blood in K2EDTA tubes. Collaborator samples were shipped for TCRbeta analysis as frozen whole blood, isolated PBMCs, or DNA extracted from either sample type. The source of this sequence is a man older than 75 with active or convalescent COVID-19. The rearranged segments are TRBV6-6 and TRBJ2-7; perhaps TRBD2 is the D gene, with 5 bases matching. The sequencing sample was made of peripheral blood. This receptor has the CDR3 CASSSSGISSYEQYF. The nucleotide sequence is TGTGCCAGCAGTTCAAGCGGAATCAGCTCCTACGAGCAGTACTTC.